Listed below are T cell receptor beta chains from one sample, sequenced in a study of blood T cell repertoires in COVID-19. Measured with immunoSEQ multiplex PCR; TCRdb has only the in-frame clones, and not every one. The table lists about 350,000 clones, about nine tenths of them singletons. Source material: PBMCs or T cells enriched from blood (not recorded which). The receptor set was obtained from a woman aged 25 to 39 who had been exposed to COVID-19. The CDR3 runs from the conserved cysteine through the conserved F or W. A D gene is named only where the DNA matches it firmly. The size field is filled for only some rows; it gives once, few, many or a size class.

CASSFRAGVAGANVLTF	TGTGCCAGCAGCTTCCGGGCGGGAGTAGCTGGGGCCAACGTCCTGACTTTC	TRBD2	once	TRBJ2-6	TRBV7-3
CASQKMGEQFF	TGTGCCAGCCAAAAAATGGGCGAGCAGTTCTTC	-	-	TRBJ2-1	TRBV11-2
CASRRIYNEQFF	TGTGCCAGCAGGCGAATTTACAATGAGCAGTTCTTC	-	-	TRBJ2-1	TRBV27
CAISEPAGGNIQYF	TGTGCCATCAGTGAACCAGCGGGAGGGAACATTCAGTACTTC	TRBD2	-	TRBJ2-4	TRBV10-3
CASSGGGAGTDTQYF	TGTGCCAGCAGTGGAGGGGGCGCGGGCACAGATACGCAGTATTTT	-	-	TRBJ2-3	TRBV28
CAISPQGSGNSPLHF	TGTGCCATCAGCCCCCAGGGATCCGGTAATTCACCCCTCCACTTT	-	-	TRBJ1-6	TRBV10-3
CASSLGVGGAEQFF	TGTGCCAGCAGCTTGGGCGTGGGGGGAGCTGAGCAGTTCTTC	-	-	TRBJ2-1	TRBV5-6
CASSQDDSFSGNTIYF	TGCGCCAGCAGCCAAGATGACAGCTTCTCTGGAAACACCATATATTTT	-	-	TRBJ1-3	TRBV4-1
CASTPGQGAYNEQFF	TGTGCCAGCACCCCGGGACAGGGGGCCTACAATGAGCAGTTCTTC	TRBD1	-	TRBJ2-1	TRBV27
CASSRRRSALWSTNEKLFF	TGTGCCAGCAGCCGCAGAAGGAGCGCCCTTTGGTCAACTAATGAAAAACTGTTTTTT	-	-	TRBJ1-4	TRBV16
CASRPTTGVTKSSPLHF	TGTGCCAGCAGGCCCACCACAGGGGTTACTAAGAGTTCACCCCTCCACTTT	TRBD1	-	TRBJ1-6	TRBV28
CASSPGTGVAYEQYF	TGCGCCAGCAGCCCCGGGACAGGGGTAGCCTACGAGCAGTACTTC	TRBD1	-	TRBJ2-7	TRBV4-1
CASSLDREGAGELFF	TGCGCCAGCAGCTTGGACAGGGAGGGCGCCGGGGAGCTGTTTTTT	-	-	TRBJ2-2	TRBV5-1
CASSLQLAGDEQYF	TGTGCCAGCAGCTTACAACTAGCGGGAGACGAGCAGTACTTC	TRBD2	-	TRBJ2-7	TRBV11-1
CASLESPYAYGYTF	TGTGCCAGCCTTGAGTCCCCTTATGCCTATGGCTACACCTTC	-	-	TRBJ1-2	TRBV2
CASSSTSGFSTDTQYF	TGTGCCAGCAGCTCGACTAGCGGGTTTAGCACAGATACGCAGTATTTT	TRBD2	-	TRBJ2-3	TRBV13
CASSLGERDSPLHF	TGTGCCAGCAGCTTGGGGGAGAGGGATTCACCCCTCCACTTT	-	-	TRBJ1-6	TRBV5-4
CASSPPKGDRETQYF	TGTGCCAGCTCACCACCTAAAGGGGACAGAGAGACCCAGTACTTC	TRBD1	-	TRBJ2-5	TRBV18
CASSVGLAGALYEQYF	TGTGCCAGCAGCGTAGGGCTAGCGGGGGCCCTCTACGAGCAGTACTTC	TRBD2	-	TRBJ2-7	TRBV9
CASSLEVLAGYEQYF	TGTGCCAGCAGCTTGGAGGTTCTAGCGGGATACGAGCAGTACTTC	TRBD2	-	TRBJ2-7	TRBV5-8
CASSSRQGFSPLHF	TGTGCCAGCAGTTCCAGACAGGGGTTTTCACCCCTCCACTTT	TRBD1	-	TRBJ1-6	TRBV27
CASSDRPTGINQPQHF	TGTGCCAGCAGCGATAGGCCGACAGGGATCAATCAGCCCCAGCATTTT	TRBD1	-	TRBJ1-5	TRBV7-8
CASAHRGGGSQSYEQYF	TGTGCCAGCGCTCACAGGGGCGGGGGGAGTCAAAGCTACGAGCAGTACTTC	-	-	TRBJ2-7	TRBV28
CASSPLLEYNYGYTF	TGTGCCAGCAGCCCCCTACTGGAGTATAACTATGGCTACACCTTC	-	-	TRBJ1-2	TRBV3-1/TRBV3-2
CASSGQVSYNSPLHF	TGTGCCAGCAGTGGACAGGTTTCTTATAATTCACCCCTCCACTTT	-	-	TRBJ1-6	TRBV2
CASSPRLGQSSYNEQFF	TGTGCCAGCAGCCCCCGACTAGGTCAAAGCTCCTACAATGAGCAGTTCTTC	-	-	TRBJ2-1	TRBV7-6
CATQSGQQETQYF	TGTGCCACACAGTCGGGACAGCAAGAGACCCAGTACTTC	TRBD1	few	TRBJ2-5	TRBV19